The 8 T cell receptor beta chains given below trace back to one sample, sequenced in a study of blood T cell repertoires in COVID-19. Here immunoSEQ multiplex PCR was the method, and the copy in TCRdb shows in-frame clones only, minus some. The repertoire includes about 200,000 clones, roughly 80% of them detected once, and less than 15% sits in the top ten. Sequencing was performed on peripheral blood. These receptors were collected from a man between 45 and 60 years old who had recovered from COVID-19.

The J gene is TRBJ2-7, the V gene TRBV28; 9 nucleotides match TRBD2. The CDR3 totals 15 residues. CDR1 MDHEN and CDR2 SYDVKM come from the germline V gene. V shed 5 bases, J shed 5 bases, and the junction held 10 bases outside the gene matches. The CDR3 protein is CASSVSGRLFNEQYF. The CDR3 coding sequence is TGTGCCAGCAGTGTAAGCGGGAGGCTGTTCAACGAGCAGTACTTC.

The rearrangement uses TRBV5-1 and TRBJ2-1; 7 nucleotides agree with TRBD1. V trimming: 4 bases; J trimming: 8 bases; junction bases outside the gene matches: 6. The germline gives CDR1 SGHRS, CDR2 YFSETQ. The CDR3 has 13 residues. CDR3 DNA: TGCGCCAGCAGCCCAACAGGGGTGCATGAGCAGTTCTTC. Encoded protein: CASSPTGVHEQFF. The full variable domain, completed using reference TRBV5-1 and TRBJ2-1, is KAGVTQTPRYLIKTRGQQVTLSCSPISGHRSVSWYQQTPGQGLQFLFEYFSETQRNKGNFPGRFSGRQFSNSRSEMNVSTLELGDSALYLCASSPTGVHEQFFGPGTRLTVL.

The rearrangement links TRBV19 to TRBJ1-2; possibly TRBD1 for D (6 bases). Germline assignment: CDR1 LNHDA and CDR2 SQIVND (reference sequence). The CDR3 spans 17 residues. Trimming cost V 4 bases and J 0 bases, with 18 bases left between them. CDR3 DNA: TGTGCCAGTAGTAGGAGGACAGCTTCAACGTCTAACTATGGCTACACCTTC. Protein: CASSRRTASTSNYGYTF.

The sample holds one count of this clone. The J gene is TRBJ1-2, the V gene TRBV30, with a possible D match to TRBD1 (5 bases). Between the trimmed V and J ends, which lost 4 bases and 8 bases, there was a span of 20 bases. This CDR3 contains 14 residues. Germline V gene lookup returns CDR1 GTSNPN and CDR2 SVGIG (reference sequence). CDR3 amino acids: CAWNGGRATRGYTF. The DNA for the CDR3 is TGTGCCTGGAACGGGGGGAGAGCTACGCGAGGCTACACCTTC.

The V gene is TRBV5-1, the J gene TRBJ2-7; 8 nucleotides align to TRBD1. Germline CDR1 is SGHRS and CDR2 is YFSETQ. V was clipped by 4 bases and J by 2 bases; unmatched bases: 8. This CDR3 has 15 amino acids. CDR3 in amino acids: CASSPRTGRTYEQYF. CDR3 nucleotides: TGCGCCAGCAGCCCAAGGACAGGGAGAACCTACGAGCAGTACTTC.

The chain combines TRBV4-3 with TRBJ2-2; D call uncertain. This CDR3 spans 16 amino acids. CDR1 is LGHNA, CDR2 YSLEER, per germline. Trimming stripped 2 bases from V and 0 bases from J, with 10 bases between. The CDR3 is CASSQTLAANTGELFF. DNA of the CDR3: TGCGCCAGCAGCCAAACCCTGGCCGCGAACACCGGGGAGCTGTTTTTT.

In its sample, this clone was seen once. The chain combines TRBV2 with TRBJ1-6; 8 bases line up with TRBD1. The CDR3 has 13 residues. Germline CDR1 is SNHLY and CDR2 is FYNNEI. Losses at the gene ends were 8 bases for V and 6 bases for J; bases not matched to a gene: 3. Here the CDR3 reads CASVRGPNSPLHF. The CDR3 bases are TGTGCCAGCGTCAGGGGGCCTAATTCACCCCTCCACTTT.

The chain uses TRBV2 and TRBJ1-1, with 8 nucleotides matching TRBD1. The CDR3 contains 14 residues. Germline-derived CDR1 and CDR2 are SNHLY and FYNNEI. V trimming: 6 bases; J trimming: 6 bases; junction bases outside the gene matches: 9. The CDR3 sequence: CASSADRVVPEAFF. CDR3 nucleotides: TGTGCCAGCAGCGCGGACAGGGTAGTTCCTGAAGCTTTCTTT. The whole variable domain, remainder taken from reference TRBV2 and TRBJ1-1, is EPEVTQTPSHQVTQMGQEVILRCVPISNHLYFYWYRQILGQKVEFLVSFYNNEISEKSEIFDDQFSVERPDGSNFTLKIRSTKLEDSAMYFCASSADRVVPEAFFGQGTRLTVV.